These 9 T cell receptor beta chains came from one sample sequenced in a study of T cells in Graves' hyperthyroidism and ophthalmopathy. Amplification of TCR beta CDR3 regions used RNA as the template. HTBI primers were used for first-round RT-PCR of the TCR CDR3. MiXCR was run by TCRdb on the multiplex PCR reads, yielding one entry per CDR3 protein. There are some 800,000 distinct CDR3 sequences in the sample; roughly 40% occur only once, and more than 7% lies in the top ten. The sample consisted of blood. Receptors were obtained from a man aged 18-30 years with Graves' hyperthyroidism.

This clonotype was counted ten times or more. This rearrangement joins TRBV20-1 to TRBJ1-5, with D maybe TRBD1 (5 bases). CDR3 length: 13 residues. CDR1 and CDR2 from the germline V gene are DFQATT and SNEGSKA (reference sequence). V was trimmed by 5 bases and J by 1 base, leaving 9 bases between them. The CDR3 reads CSAQGLSNQPQHF. The CDR3 bases are TGCAGTGCTCAGGGTTTGAGCAATCAGCCCCAGCATTTT.

The chain is built from TRBV4-1 and TRBJ1-1, with D tentatively TRBD1 (5 bases). Germline V gene data show CDR1 as MGHRA and CDR2 as YSYEKL. Trimming pared 3 bases from V and 12 bases from J, leaving 20 bases between. The CDR3 contains 14 residues. CDR3 residues: CASSQSPGTSTPFF. The CDR3 coding sequence is TGCGCCAGCAGCCAGTCTCCCGGGACTAGCACCCCTTTCTTT.

The chain recombines TRBV10-3 with TRBJ1-5; TRBD1 matches 7 bases. Trimming at V came to 10 bases and at J to 2 bases, leaving 11 bases not matched to a gene. Germline-derived CDR1 and CDR2 are ENHRY and SYGVKD. The CDR3 spans 15 residues. The CDR3 bases are TGTGCCAGCCGGGACAGAGTAGTCGGCAATCAGCCCCAGCATTTT. Translated, it gives CASRDRVVGNQPQHF.

This clonotype was detected a few times. This sequence joins TRBV7-9 and TRBJ1-3; 8 bases match TRBD1. This CDR3 is 16 amino acids long. Trimming cost V 5 bases and J 7 bases; bases outside gene matches: 13. Germline V gene sequence: CDR1 SEHNR, CDR2 FQNEAQ (reference sequence). The CDR3 protein is CASSLPPRQGPNTIYF. The CDR3 coding sequence is TGTGCCAGCAGCCTGCCACCACGACAGGGGCCGAACACCATATATTTT.

A note on this clonotype: A single base separates this from a much larger clone, so it may be a read error. V and J are TRBV24-1 and TRBJ1-5; no definite D call. CDR1 is KGHDR, CDR2 SFDVKD, per germline. The V and J ends lost 5 bases and 3 bases respectively, with 13 bases between them. The CDR3 is made up of 15 amino acids. CDR3 residues: CATSVSGIPNQPQHF. For the CDR3, the DNA is TGTGCCACCAGTGTGTCGGGGATTCCCAATCAGCCCCAGCATTTT.

The chain couples TRBV20-1 to TRBJ2-7; 9 bases map to TRBD2. Trimming cost V 0 bases and J 1 base; bases outside gene matches: 4. This CDR3 contains 15 residues. From germline, CDR1 is DFQATT and CDR2 SNEGSKA (reference sequence). The CDR3 here is CSARDWTSDSYEQYF. The CDR3 nucleotides read TGCAGTGCTAGAGATTGGACTAGCGATTCCTACGAGCAGTACTTC.

The chain is built from TRBV7-2 and TRBJ2-7; tentative D call: TRBD2 (5 bases). This CDR3 region has 15 residues. Deletions cut 1 base from V and 3 bases from J, with 13 bases between. CDR1 is SGHTA and CDR2 is FQGNSA in the germline V gene. The CDR3 protein is CASSLGQEVGYEQYF. The CDR3 DNA sequence: TGTGCCAGCAGCTTAGGGCAGGAGGTAGGCTACGAGCAGTACTTC.

This clonotype appeared many times. The chain couples TRBV7-2 to TRBJ2-7, with D perhaps matching TRBD1 or TRBD2 (6 bases each). The ends were cut back, 5 bases at V and 1 base at J, with 18 bases in the middle. Looked up from germline, CDR1 is SGHTA and CDR2 is FQGNSA. The CDR3 covers 16 residues. CDR3 coding DNA: TGTGCCAGCAGCCTATCCGGAGGAGGGACATCCTACGAGCAGTACTTC. Translation gives CASSLSGGGTSYEQYF.

This clonotype was observed many times. This chain links TRBV24-1 with TRBJ1-2; 8 bases agree with TRBD1. Germline CDR1 KGHDR, CDR2 SFDVKD. Trimming at V came to 3 bases and at J to 7 bases, leaving 3 bases not matched to a gene. There are 13 residues in the CDR3. CDR3 coding DNA: TGTGCCACCAGTGATGACAGGGGTGGTGGCTACACCTTC. This sequence encodes CATSDDRGGGYTF.